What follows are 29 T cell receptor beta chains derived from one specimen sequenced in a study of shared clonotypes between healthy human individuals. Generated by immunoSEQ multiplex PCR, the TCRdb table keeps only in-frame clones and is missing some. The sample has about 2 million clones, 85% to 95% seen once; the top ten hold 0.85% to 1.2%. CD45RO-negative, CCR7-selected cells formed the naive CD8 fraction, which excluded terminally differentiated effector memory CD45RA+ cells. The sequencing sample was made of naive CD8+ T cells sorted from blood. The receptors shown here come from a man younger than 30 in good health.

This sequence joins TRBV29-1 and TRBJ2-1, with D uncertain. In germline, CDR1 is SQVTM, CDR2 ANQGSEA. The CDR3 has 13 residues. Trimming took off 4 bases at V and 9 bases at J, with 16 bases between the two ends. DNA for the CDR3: TGCAGCGTTGTATGGACGGGCGGCCTTGAGCAGTTCTTC. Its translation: CSVVWTGGLEQFF.

This CDR3 reads CASDGGWPYNEQFF. The CDR3 DNA reads TGTGCCAGCGACGGGGGGTGGCCCTACAATGAGCAGTTCTTC. The chain carries TRBV27 and TRBJ2-1, with 7 bases identical to TRBD2. Trimming at V came to 8 bases and at J to 2 bases, leaving 6 bases not matched to a gene. CDR1 is MNHEY, CDR2 SMNVEV, per germline (reference sequence). This CDR3 region has 14 residues.

The CDR3 is CASSEGLAGGPLTYEQYF. CDR3 nucleotides: TGTGCCAGCAGCGAGGGACTAGCGGGGGGGCCCCTAACCTACGAGCAGTACTTC. The chain employs TRBV7-8 and TRBJ2-7, with 16 bases identical to TRBD2. The CDR3 contains 18 residues. Germline-derived CDR1 and CDR2 are SGHVS and FQNEAQ. Trimming removed 5 bases from V and 2 bases from J; junction bases left unmatched: 9.

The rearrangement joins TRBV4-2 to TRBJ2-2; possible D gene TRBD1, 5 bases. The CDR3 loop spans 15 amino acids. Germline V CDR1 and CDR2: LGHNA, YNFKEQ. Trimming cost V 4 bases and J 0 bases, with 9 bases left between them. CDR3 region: CASSPRVPNTGELFF. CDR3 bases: TGTGCCAGCAGCCCCAGGGTACCGAACACCGGGGAGCTGTTTTTT.

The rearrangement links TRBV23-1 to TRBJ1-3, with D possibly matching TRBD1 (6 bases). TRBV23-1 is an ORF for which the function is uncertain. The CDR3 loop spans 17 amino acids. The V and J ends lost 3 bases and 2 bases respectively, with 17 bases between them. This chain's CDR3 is CASSHGPEGGPGNTIYF. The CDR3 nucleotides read TGCGCCAGCAGTCATGGGCCCGAAGGGGGGCCTGGAAACACCATATATTTT.

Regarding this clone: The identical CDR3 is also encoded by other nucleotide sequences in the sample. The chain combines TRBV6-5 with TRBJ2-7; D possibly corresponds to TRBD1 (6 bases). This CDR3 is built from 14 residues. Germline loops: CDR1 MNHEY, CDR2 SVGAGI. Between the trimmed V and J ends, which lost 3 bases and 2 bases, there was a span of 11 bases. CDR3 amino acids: CASSYGRGPYEQYF. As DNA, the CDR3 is TGTGCCAGCAGTTATGGCAGGGGTCCCTACGAGCAGTACTTC.

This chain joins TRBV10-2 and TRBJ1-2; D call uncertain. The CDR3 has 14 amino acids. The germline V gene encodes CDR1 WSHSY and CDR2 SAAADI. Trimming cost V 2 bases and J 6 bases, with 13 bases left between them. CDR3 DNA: TGCGCCAGCAGTGAGATCCCTAGAGGAGATGGCTACACCTTC. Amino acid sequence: CASSEIPRGDGYTF.

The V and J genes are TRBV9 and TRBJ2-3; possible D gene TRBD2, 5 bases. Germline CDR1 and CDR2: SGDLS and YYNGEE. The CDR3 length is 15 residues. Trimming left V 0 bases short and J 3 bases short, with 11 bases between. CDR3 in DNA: TGTGCCAGCAGCGTAGAAGATAGCGTGACAGATACGCAGTATTTT. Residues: CASSVEDSVTDTQYF.

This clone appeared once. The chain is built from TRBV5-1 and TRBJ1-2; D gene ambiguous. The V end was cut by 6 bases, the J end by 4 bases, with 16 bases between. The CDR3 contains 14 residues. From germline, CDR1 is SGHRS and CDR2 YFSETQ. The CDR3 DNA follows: TGCGCCAGCAACCTACGGGAGGGTGCCTATGGCTACACCTTC. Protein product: CASNLREGAYGYTF.

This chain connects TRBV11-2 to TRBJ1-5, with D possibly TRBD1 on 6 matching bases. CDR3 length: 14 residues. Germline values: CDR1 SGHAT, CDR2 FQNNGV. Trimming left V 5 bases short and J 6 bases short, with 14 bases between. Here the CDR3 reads CASSPWGGGQPQHF. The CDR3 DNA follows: TGTGCCAGCAGCCCCTGGGGGGGCGGTCAGCCCCAGCATTTT.

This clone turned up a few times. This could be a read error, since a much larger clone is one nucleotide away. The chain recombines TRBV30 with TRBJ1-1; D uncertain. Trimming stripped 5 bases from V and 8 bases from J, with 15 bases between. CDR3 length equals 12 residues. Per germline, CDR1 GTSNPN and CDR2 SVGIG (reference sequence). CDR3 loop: CAWGRHNSEAFF. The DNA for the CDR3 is TGTGCCTGGGGCAGGCACAACTCCGAAGCTTTCTTT.

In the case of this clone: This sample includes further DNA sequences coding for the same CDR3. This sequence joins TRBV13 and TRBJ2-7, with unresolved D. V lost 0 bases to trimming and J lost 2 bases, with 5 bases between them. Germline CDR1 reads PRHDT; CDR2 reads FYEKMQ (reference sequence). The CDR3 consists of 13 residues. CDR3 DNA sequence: TGTGCCAGCAGCTTAGGACGGACCTACGAGCAGTACTTC. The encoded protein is CASSLGRTYEQYF.

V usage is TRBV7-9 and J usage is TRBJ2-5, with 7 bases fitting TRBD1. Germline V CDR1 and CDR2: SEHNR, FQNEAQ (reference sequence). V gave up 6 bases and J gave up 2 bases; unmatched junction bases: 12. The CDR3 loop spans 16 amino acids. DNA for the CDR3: TGTGCCAGCAGATGGGGGACAGAACTACTACAAGAGACCCAGTACTTC. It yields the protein CASRWGTELLQETQYF.

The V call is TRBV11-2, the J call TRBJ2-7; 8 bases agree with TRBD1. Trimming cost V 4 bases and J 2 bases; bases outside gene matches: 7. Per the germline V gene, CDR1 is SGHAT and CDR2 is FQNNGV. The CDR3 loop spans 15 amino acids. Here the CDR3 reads CASSSYGTGTYEQYF. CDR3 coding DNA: TGTGCCAGCAGCTCGTACGGGACAGGAACCTACGAGCAGTACTTC.

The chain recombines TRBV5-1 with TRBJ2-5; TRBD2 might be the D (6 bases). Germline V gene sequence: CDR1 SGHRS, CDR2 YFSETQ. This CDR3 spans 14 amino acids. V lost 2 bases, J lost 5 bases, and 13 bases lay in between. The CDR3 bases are TGCGCCAGCAGCTTTTGGAGGGCCGGTGAGACCCAGTACTTC. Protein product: CASSFWRAGETQYF.

CDR3: CAWSSQGQGSYEQYF. The CDR3 coding sequence is TGTGCCTGGAGTTCCCAGGGACAGGGGTCCTACGAGCAGTACTTC. The chain employs TRBV30 and TRBJ2-7; 10 nucleotides align to TRBD1. The CDR3 is made up of 15 amino acids. V lost 2 bases, J lost 1 base, and 5 bases stayed unmatched. Germline values: CDR1 GTSNPN, CDR2 SVGIG (reference sequence).

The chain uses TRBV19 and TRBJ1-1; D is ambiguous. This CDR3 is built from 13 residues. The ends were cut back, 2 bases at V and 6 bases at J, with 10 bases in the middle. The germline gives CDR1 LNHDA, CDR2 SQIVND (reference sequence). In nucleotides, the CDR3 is TGTGCCAGTAGTATAACGGGTGGCGCTGAAGCTTTCTTT. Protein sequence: CASSITGGAEAFF.

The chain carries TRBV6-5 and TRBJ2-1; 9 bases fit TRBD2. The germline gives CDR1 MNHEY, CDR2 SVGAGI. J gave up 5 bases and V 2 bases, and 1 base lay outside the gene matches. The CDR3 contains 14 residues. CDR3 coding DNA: TGTGCCAGCAGTTACGTAGCGGGGGACAATGAGCAGTTCTTC. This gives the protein CASSYVAGDNEQFF.

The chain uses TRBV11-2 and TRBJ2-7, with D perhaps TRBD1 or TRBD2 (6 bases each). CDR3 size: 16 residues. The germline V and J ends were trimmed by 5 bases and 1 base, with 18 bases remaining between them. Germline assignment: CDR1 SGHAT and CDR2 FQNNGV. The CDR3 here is CASSPERGVESYEQYF. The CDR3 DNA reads TGTGCCAGCAGCCCCGAGAGGGGGGTTGAGTCCTACGAGCAGTACTTC.

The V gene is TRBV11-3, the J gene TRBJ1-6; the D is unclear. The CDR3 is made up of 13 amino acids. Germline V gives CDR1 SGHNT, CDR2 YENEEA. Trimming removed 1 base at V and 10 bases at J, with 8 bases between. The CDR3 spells CASSLGSPSPLHF. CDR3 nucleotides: TGTGCCAGCAGCTTAGGATCCCCCTCACCCCTCCACTTT.

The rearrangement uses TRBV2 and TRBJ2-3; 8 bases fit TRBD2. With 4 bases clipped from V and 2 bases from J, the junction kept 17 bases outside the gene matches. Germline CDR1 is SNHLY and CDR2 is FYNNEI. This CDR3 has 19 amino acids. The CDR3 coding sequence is TGTGCCAGCAGTGCCAATCCCAGCGGGGGACTTCTCTCCACAGATACGCAGTATTTT. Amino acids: CASSANPSGGLLSTDTQYF.

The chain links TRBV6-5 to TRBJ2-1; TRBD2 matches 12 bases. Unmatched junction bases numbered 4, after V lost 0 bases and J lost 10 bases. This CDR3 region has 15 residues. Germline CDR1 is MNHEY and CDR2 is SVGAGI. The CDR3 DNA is TGTGCCAGCAGTTACTCGACTAGCGGGAGCGGGGAGCAGTTCTTC. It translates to CASSYSTSGSGEQFF.

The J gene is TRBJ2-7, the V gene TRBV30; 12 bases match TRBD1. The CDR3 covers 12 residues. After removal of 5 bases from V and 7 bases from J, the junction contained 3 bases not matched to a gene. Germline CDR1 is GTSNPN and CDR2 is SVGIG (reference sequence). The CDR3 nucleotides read TGTGCCTGGGGGACAGGGGGCAGTGAGCAGTACTTC. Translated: CAWGTGGSEQYF.

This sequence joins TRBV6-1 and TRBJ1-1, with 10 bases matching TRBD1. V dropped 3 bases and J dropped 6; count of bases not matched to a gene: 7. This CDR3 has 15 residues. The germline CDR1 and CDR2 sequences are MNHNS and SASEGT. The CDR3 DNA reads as TGTGCCAGCAGTGATCTGACAGGGGGCAGATCTGAAGCTTTCTTT. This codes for CASSDLTGGRSEAFF.

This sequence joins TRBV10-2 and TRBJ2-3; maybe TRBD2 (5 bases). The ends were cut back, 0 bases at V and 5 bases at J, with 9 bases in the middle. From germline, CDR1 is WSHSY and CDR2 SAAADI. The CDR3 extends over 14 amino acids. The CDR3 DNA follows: TGCGCCAGCAGTGAGTCAGAGGGCATAGATACGCAGTATTTT. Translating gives CASSESEGIDTQYF.

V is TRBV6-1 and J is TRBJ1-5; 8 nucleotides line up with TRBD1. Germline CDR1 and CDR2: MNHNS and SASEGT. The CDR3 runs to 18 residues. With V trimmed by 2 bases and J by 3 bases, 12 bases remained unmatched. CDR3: CASSEFVEAGGFNQPQHF. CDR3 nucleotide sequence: TGTGCCAGCAGTGAATTTGTCGAAGCAGGGGGCTTCAATCAGCCCCAGCATTTT.

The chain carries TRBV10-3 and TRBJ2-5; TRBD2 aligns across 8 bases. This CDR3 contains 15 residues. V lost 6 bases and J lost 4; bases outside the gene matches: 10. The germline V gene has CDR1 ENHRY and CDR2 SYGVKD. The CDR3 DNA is TGTGCCATCAGCTCCCCTGGCGGGGGGTTAGAGACCCAGTACTTC. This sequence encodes CAISSPGGGLETQYF.

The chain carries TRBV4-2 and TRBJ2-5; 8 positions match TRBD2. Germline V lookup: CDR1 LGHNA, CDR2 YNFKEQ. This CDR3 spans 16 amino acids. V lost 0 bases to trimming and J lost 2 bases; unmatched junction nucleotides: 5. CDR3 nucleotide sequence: TGTGCCAGCAGCCAAGAATTAGGGACTAGACAAGAGACCCAGTACTTC. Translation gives CASSQELGTRQETQYF.

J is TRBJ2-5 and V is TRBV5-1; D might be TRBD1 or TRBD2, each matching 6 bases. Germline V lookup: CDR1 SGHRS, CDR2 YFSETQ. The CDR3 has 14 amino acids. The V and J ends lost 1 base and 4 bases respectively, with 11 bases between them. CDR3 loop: CASSLWGAGETQYF. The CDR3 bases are TGCGCCAGCAGCTTGTGGGGGGCGGGAGAGACCCAGTACTTC. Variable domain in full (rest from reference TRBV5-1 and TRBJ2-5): KAGVTQTPRYLIKTRGQQVTLSCSPISGHRSVSWYQQTPGQGLQFLFEYFSETQRNKGNFPGRFSGRQFSNSRSEMNVSTLELGDSALYLCASSLWGAGETQYFGPGTRLLVL.